This T cell receptor beta chain was found in a study of blood T cell repertoires in COVID-19. Using immunoSEQ multiplex PCR, the repertoire was profiled, and TCRdb retains in-frame clones only, with some absent. The sample includes some 320,000 clones, approximately 89% of them seen just once. Trimming removed 4 bases from V and 4 bases from J; junction bases left unmatched: 5. CDR1 and CDR2 (germline): SGHRS, YFSETQ. This CDR3 is 14 amino acids long. The receptor's source is a woman aged 25-40 years who had recovered from COVID-19. Input material: PBMCs or T cells enriched from blood (not recorded which). The J gene is TRBJ2-5, the V gene TRBV5-1; 9 nucleotides line up with TRBD1. The CDR3 region has the DNA TGCGCCAGCAGCCCGACAGGGGGTGCAGAGACCCAGTACTTC. Translation: CASSPTGGAETQYF.